One and the same sample provided the 4 T cell receptor beta chains below, sequenced in a study of shared clonotypes between healthy human individuals. Positively selected for CCR7, the CD45RO-negative cells used as naive CD8 cells excluded terminally differentiated effector memory CD45RA+ cells. Sequencing used immunoSEQ multiplex PCR; TCRdb keeps in-frame clones, though not all of them. Here the sample spans about 2.2 million clones, just under 95% being singletons. The specimen was naive CD8+ T cells from PBMCs. The origin of the receptors is a young man in good health. Some clones in this sample may be carry-over from other donors' samples.

Worth noting for this clone: Other DNA variants within this sample encode the same CDR3. The chain recombines TRBV7-9 with TRBJ2-1; D perhaps matches TRBD2 (5 bases). The CDR3 extends over 13 amino acids. Germline V gene sequence: CDR1 SEHNR, CDR2 FQNEAQ (reference sequence). V was shortened by 1 base and J by 6 bases, with 7 bases between the two germline ends. The CDR3 reads CASSLGGINEQFF. The DNA for the CDR3 is TGTGCCAGCAGCTTAGGAGGGATCAATGAGCAGTTCTTC.

V is TRBV9 and J is TRBJ1-1; possibly TRBD1 for D (6 bases). Per the germline V gene, CDR1 is SGDLS and CDR2 is YYNGEE. CDR3 length: 14 amino acids. Trimming pared 4 bases from V and 5 bases from J, leaving 15 bases between. In DNA, the CDR3 is TGTGCCAGCAGCCGATCGTTTAGGGGGACTGAAGCTTTCTTT. It is translated as CASSRSFRGTEAFF.

V is TRBV5-1 and J is TRBJ1-1, with TRBD1 matching over 10 bases. Germline V gene sequence: CDR1 SGHRS, CDR2 YFSETQ. J was trimmed by 5 bases and V by 5 bases; bases with no gene match: 9. The length of the CDR3 is 15 residues. This CDR3 reads CASRLPGQGKTEAFF. The CDR3 bases are TGCGCCAGCAGGCTTCCGGGACAGGGGAAGACTGAAGCTTTCTTT.

The chain joins TRBV28 to TRBJ2-2; D remains unclear. This CDR3 has 17 residues. Germline lookup yields CDR1 MDHEN and CDR2 SYDVKM. Between the trimmed V and J ends, which lost 5 bases and 2 bases, there was a span of 18 bases. CDR3 sequence (DNA): TGTGCCAGCAGTCAACCTTATCGGTCAACTAACACCGGGGAGCTGTTTTTT. Protein sequence: CASSQPYRSTNTGELFF.